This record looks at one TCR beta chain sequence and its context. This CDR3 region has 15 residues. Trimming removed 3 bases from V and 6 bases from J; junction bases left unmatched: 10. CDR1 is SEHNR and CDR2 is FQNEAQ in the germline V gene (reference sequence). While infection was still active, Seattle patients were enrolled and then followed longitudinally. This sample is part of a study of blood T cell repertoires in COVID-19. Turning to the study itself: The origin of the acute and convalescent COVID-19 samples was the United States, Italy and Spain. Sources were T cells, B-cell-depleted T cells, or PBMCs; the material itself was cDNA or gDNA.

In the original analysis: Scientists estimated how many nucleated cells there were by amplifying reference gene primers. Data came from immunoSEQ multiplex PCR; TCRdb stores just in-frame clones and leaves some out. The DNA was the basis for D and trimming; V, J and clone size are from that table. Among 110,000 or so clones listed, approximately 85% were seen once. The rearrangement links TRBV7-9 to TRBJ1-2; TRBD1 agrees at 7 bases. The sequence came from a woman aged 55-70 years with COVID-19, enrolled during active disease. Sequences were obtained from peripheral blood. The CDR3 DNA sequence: TGTGCCAGCAGCTTTCAACCGGGACAGTTGGATGGCTACACCTTC. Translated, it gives CASSFQPGQLDGYTF.